This T cell receptor beta chain is from a study of T cells after yellow fever vaccination. Overall study: Low-cell-number fractions underwent preparation using SMART-Seq v4 Ultra Low Input.

The length of the CDR3 is 13 residues. From germline, CDR1 is KGHSY and CDR2 FQNENV. V was clipped by 4 bases and J by 11 bases; unmatched bases: 8. A 5'RACE template-switching step, the method used to make TCR cDNA, added a universal primer site and UMIs. Using its own MiXCR run on the 5' RACE reads, TCRdb lists one record per CDR3 protein. The sample records some 160,000 distinct CDR3 sequences, roughly a tenth being singletons. This chain joins TRBV16 and TRBJ1-1; TRBD1 matches 9 bases. This specimen consisted of CD8+ T cells sorted from PBMCs, obtained 45 days after the yellow fever booster vaccination. The sequence was collected from a man between 18 and 35 years old who received the YFV17D yellow fever vaccine. The CDR3 spells CASSRNRGLGAFF. Here the CDR3 DNA reads TGTGCCAGCAGCCGCAACAGGGGGCTGGGGGCTTTCTTT.